This entry lists 22 T cell receptor beta chains sequenced from one sample in a study of T-cell reconstitution after alpha-beta-depleted transplantation in children. Unique molecular identifiers were used to barcode this TCRbeta library. MiXCR was run by TCRdb on the PCR reads, yielding one entry per CDR3 protein. The sample lists 300,000 to 400,000 distinct CDR3 sequences, 16% seen once, with around two fifths in the top ten. The specimen comprised PBMCs, mostly from graft donor cells, sampled 360 days after TCRalphabeta/CD19-depleted stem cell transplant. The receptors originated from a male patient aged 2 to 9 who had a stem cell transplant for acute lymphoblastic leukemia, so the T cells may come from the graft donor.

The CDR3 loop is CASRGPRNIQYF. CDR3 nucleotides: TGTGCCAGTAGGGGACCCCGCAACATTCAGTACTTC. The V gene is TRBV19, the J gene TRBJ2-4; D is tentatively TRBD1 or TRBD2 (5 bases each). The CDR3 extends over 12 amino acids. The germline V gene encodes CDR1 LNHDA and CDR2 SQIVND (reference sequence). Between the trimmed V and J ends, which lost 6 bases and 7 bases, there was a span of 10 bases.

Note on this clonotype: The junction does not match germline at one end; this may be a read error. This chain uses TRBV20-1 with TRBJ2-1, with TRBD2 matching over 9 bases. The CDR3 has 15 residues. Germline loops: CDR1 DFQATT, CDR2 SNEGSKA (reference sequence). In DNA form, the CDR3 reads TGCAGTGCTAGCCCCAGCGGGAGGTTGGGAAGTGAGCGGTTCTTC. The encoded protein is CSASPSGRLGSERFF.

The chain links TRBV20-1 to TRBJ1-5; 7 nucleotides line up with TRBD1. The germline V gene has CDR1 DFQATT and CDR2 SNEGSKA (reference sequence). Trimming removed 4 bases from V and 4 bases from J; junction bases left unmatched: 16. The CDR3 covers 17 residues. CDR3 sequence: CSAMGPTGLRLNQPQHF. The CDR3 DNA sequence: TGCAGTGCTATGGGTCCGACAGGGCTGCGTTTAAATCAGCCCCAGCATTTT.

J is TRBJ1-3 and V is TRBV19; D gene ambiguous. V gave up 3 bases and J gave up 0 bases, with 12 bases separating them. The CDR3 has 16 amino acids. The germline gives CDR1 LNHDA, CDR2 SQIVND (reference sequence). This CDR3 is CASSMPGRFSGNTIYF. The CDR3, as DNA: TGTGCCAGTAGTATGCCGGGAAGATTCTCTGGAAACACCATATATTTT.

This clonotype showed up many times. The V and J genes are TRBV20-1 and TRBJ2-3; 14 bases map to TRBD2. After removal of 6 bases from V and 4 bases from J, the junction contained 6 bases not matched to a gene. Germline loops: CDR1 DFQATT, CDR2 SNEGSKA (reference sequence). The CDR3 has 15 amino acids. CDR3: CSARTSGRTPDTQYF. In nucleotides, the CDR3 is TGCAGTGCAAGGACTAGCGGGAGGACGCCAGATACGCAGTATTTT.

This clonotype came up a few times. The V call is TRBV4-1, the J call TRBJ1-1; 9 nucleotides line up with TRBD1. The germline V gene has CDR1 MGHRA and CDR2 YSYEKL. CDR3 size: 16 residues. V shed 1 base, J shed 3 bases, and the junction held 6 bases outside the gene matches. CDR3: CASSQAYRGQDTEAFF. CDR3 DNA sequence: TGCGCCAGCAGCCAAGCTTACAGGGGGCAGGACACTGAAGCTTTCTTT.

V is TRBV10-3 and J is TRBJ1-1, with TRBD1 identical over 7 bases. V shed 2 bases and J 7 bases; nucleotides not matched to a gene: 1. The length of the CDR3 is 12 residues. Germline CDR1 reads ENHRY; CDR2 reads SYGVKD. CDR3 loop: CAISEDRVEAFF. DNA for the CDR3: TGTGCCATCAGTGAGGACAGGGTTGAAGCTTTCTTT.

Many counts were recorded for this clonotype. This chain joins TRBV28 and TRBJ2-7; D possibly corresponds to TRBD1 (5 bases). Trimming pared 4 bases from V and 7 bases from J, leaving 17 bases between. The CDR3 is made up of 14 amino acids. Germline V lookup: CDR1 MDHEN, CDR2 SYDVKM. The CDR3 nucleotides are TGTGCCAGCAGTTCCCTTCTGGGGCTAGTAGAGCAGTACTTC. It translates to CASSSLLGLVEQYF.

In nucleotides, the CDR3 is TGTGCCAGCACTAACGGGGAGGTGAGACAGCCCCAGCATTTT. Translating it yields CASTNGEVRQPQHF. V and J are TRBV28 and TRBJ1-5, with D unclear. The CDR3 runs 14 residues. The V and J ends lost 7 bases and 7 bases respectively, with 17 bases between them. Germline V gene data show CDR1 as MDHEN and CDR2 as SYDVKM.

This sequence joins TRBV5-1 and TRBJ2-7; D is ambiguous. CDR1 is SGHRS and CDR2 is YFSETQ in the germline V gene. Trimming stripped 2 bases from V and 8 bases from J, with 20 bases between. The CDR3 contains 15 residues. CDR3 DNA sequence: TGCGCCAGCAGCTTTGCAATTCCCCCGGACGTAAAGCAGTACTTC. Protein: CASSFAIPPDVKQYF.

A few counts support this clonotype. For the CDR3, the DNA is TGCAGCGTTCCCGGACTAGCGGGTCGCTCCTACAATGAGCAGTTCTTC. It translates to CSVPGLAGRSYNEQFF. The V and J genes are TRBV29-1 and TRBJ2-1; 11 bases are a match to TRBD2. After removal of 5 bases from V and 0 bases from J, the junction contained 6 bases not matched to a gene. The germline V gene encodes CDR1 SQVTM and CDR2 ANQGSEA. This CDR3 is 16 amino acids long.

This clonotype was seen more than once but under ten times. The chain has TRBV29-1 and TRBJ2-3; a weak D match, TRBD2 (6 bases). This CDR3 spans 15 amino acids. Germline CDR1 and CDR2: SQVTM and ANQGSEA. V dropped 4 bases and J dropped 1 base, with 15 bases sitting between them. The CDR3 sequence: CSVARAGRGTDTQYF. In DNA, the CDR3 is TGCAGCGTTGCTCGGGCCGGGAGAGGCACAGATACGCAGTATTTT.

In its sample, this clonotype was seen many times. This sequence joins TRBV29-1 and TRBJ2-5; a weak D match, TRBD2 (5 bases). This CDR3 comprises 13 residues. Germline V lookup: CDR1 SQVTM, CDR2 ANQGSEA. Trimming took off 5 bases at V and 4 bases at J, with 14 bases between the two ends. This chain's CDR3 is CSVPGFGGETQYF. The CDR3 DNA sequence: TGCAGCGTTCCCGGGTTTGGAGGAGAGACCCAGTACTTC.

The rearrangement uses TRBV7-9 and TRBJ2-1; 14 nucleotides align to TRBD2. The ends lost 4 bases at V and 7 bases at J; junction bases unmatched: 9. Germline V gene sequence: CDR1 SEHNR, CDR2 FQNEAQ (reference sequence). This CDR3 is 17 amino acids long. The CDR3 coding sequence is TGTGCCAGCAGCTCTCGACTAGCGGGAGGGCCGAGGAATGAGCAGTTCTTC. Protein: CASSSRLAGGPRNEQFF.

The V call is TRBV7-2, the J call TRBJ1-1; D call uncertain. The CDR3 covers 14 residues. Germline V lookup: CDR1 SGHTA, CDR2 FQGNSA. Trimming took 2 bases from V and 3 from J, leaving 10 bases between them. Written as DNA, the CDR3 is TGTGCCAGCAGCTTATATGTTTCGTACACTGAAGCTTTCTTT. Translated, it gives CASSLYVSYTEAFF. The full variable domain, in which reference TRBV7-2 and TRBJ1-1 provide the parts outside the CDR3, is GAGVSQSPSNKVTEKGKDVELRCDPISGHTALYWYRQSLGQGLEFLIYFQGNSAPDKSGLPSDRFSAERTGGSVSTLTIQRTQQEDSAVYLCASSLYVSYTEAFFGQGTRLTVV.

This clonotype was counted many times. The genes are TRBV4-3 and TRBJ2-3, with 14 bases that match TRBD2. CDR1 is LGHNA, CDR2 YSLEER, per germline. V trimming: 1 base; J trimming: 7 bases; junction bases outside the gene matches: 1. This CDR3 comprises 15 residues. CDR3 region: CASSQGLAGGNTQYF. The CDR3 DNA sequence: TGCGCCAGCAGCCAAGGACTAGCGGGAGGGAATACGCAGTATTTT.

Many counts were recorded for this clonotype. The V gene is TRBV27, the J gene TRBJ2-1, with D possibly being TRBD1 (6 bases). Germline V gene sequence: CDR1 MNHEY, CDR2 SMNVEV (reference sequence). The ends were cut back, 3 bases at V and 5 bases at J, with 8 bases in the middle. The CDR3 length is 13 residues. The CDR3 coding sequence is TGTGCCAGCAGTTTGCACAGGGACAATGAGCAGTTCTTC. This translates into CASSLHRDNEQFF.

Ten or more counts support this clonotype. This chain joins TRBV14 and TRBJ2-1, with 9 bases identical to TRBD2. V trimming: 1 base; J trimming: 7 bases; junction bases outside the gene matches: 5. The V gene's germline CDR1 is SGHDN and CDR2 FVKESK. The CDR3 is 15 amino acids. The CDR3 loop is CASSQGGTSGNEQFF. The CDR3 coding sequence is TGTGCCAGCAGCCAAGGGGGCACTAGCGGGAATGAGCAGTTCTTC.

This chain uses TRBV5-5 with TRBJ2-1; D remains ambiguous. Between the trimmed V and J ends, which lost 4 bases and 10 bases, there was a span of 9 bases. Per the germline V gene, CDR1 is SGHKS and CDR2 is YYEKEE (reference sequence). The CDR3 sequence is 11 residues long. DNA of the CDR3: TGTGCCAGCAGCGCCGCGGAGGAGCAGTTCTTC. Its translation is CASSAAEEQFF.

Many counts were recorded for this clonotype. This chain connects TRBV14 to TRBJ2-4, with a tentative D call TRBD1 (6 bases). Germline values: CDR1 SGHDN, CDR2 FVKESK. The CDR3 consists of 18 residues. The ends were cut back, 0 bases at V and 4 bases at J, with 19 bases in the middle. The CDR3 is CASSQEMERQGTKNIQYF. CDR3 DNA: TGTGCCAGCAGCCAAGAGATGGAGCGGCAGGGGACAAAAAACATTCAGTACTTC.

The chain has TRBV5-5 and TRBJ2-3; 10 positions agree with TRBD1. The germline gives CDR1 SGHKS, CDR2 YYEKEE (reference sequence). The length of the CDR3 is 16 residues. With V trimmed by 4 bases and J by 2 bases, 7 bases remained unmatched. The CDR3 reads CASSTGTGALTDTQYF. The CDR3 DNA reads TGTGCCAGCAGCACCGGGACAGGGGCGCTCACAGATACGCAGTATTTT.

This chain connects TRBV20-1 to TRBJ2-2, with D perhaps matching TRBD1 (5 bases). The CDR3 is made up of 16 amino acids. Germline V gene data show CDR1 as DFQATT and CDR2 as SNEGSKA (reference sequence). V was trimmed by 3 bases and J by 1 base, leaving 15 bases between them. CDR3 sequence reads: CSARQALQGNTGELFF. CDR3 coding DNA: TGCAGTGCTAGGCAAGCCTTGCAGGGGAACACCGGGGAGCTGTTTTTT.